This TCR beta chain stems from a study of blood T cell repertoires in COVID-19. For the study at large: The study drew acute and convalescent COVID-19 samples from the United States, Italy and Spain. T cells, B-cell-depleted T cells, or PBMCs supplied cDNA or gDNA.

Original methodology: Estimation of nucleated cell counts relied on the amplification of reference gene primers. This table comes from immunoSEQ multiplex PCR, and its TCRdb copy is limited to in-frame clones, with some not included. That table gives V, J and clone size, and the DNA gave D and trimming. The data show around 150,000 clones, approximately 84% seen once. The V segment lost 0 bases and the J segment 2 bases; nucleotides outside the gene matches: 7. Germline V gene data show CDR1 as MGHRA and CDR2 as YSYEKL. The CDR3 is 17 amino acids. Specimen: peripheral blood. The chain has TRBV4-1 and TRBJ1-5; 7 nucleotides line up with TRBD1. The receptor's source is an older man with acute or convalescent COVID-19. Here the CDR3 reads CASSQDGRGQGNQPQHF. For the CDR3, the DNA is TGCGCCAGCAGCCAAGATGGTAGGGGGCAGGGCAATCAGCCCCAGCATTTT.